Following are 18 T cell receptor beta chains from one sample sequenced in a study of shared clonotypes between healthy human individuals. Only CD45RO-negative cells positively selected for CCR7 counted as naive CD8 cells, so terminally differentiated effector memory CD45RA+ cells were excluded. Clones were sequenced by immunoSEQ multiplex PCR, and TCRdb holds only the in-frame ones, with some missing. The sample shows about 2,100,000 clones, about 93% of them seen only once. The sequencing sample was made of naive CD8+ T cells from PBMCs. Receptors originate from a man between 18 and 29 years old in good health. Some clones in this sample may be carry-over from other donors' samples.

The rearrangement joins TRBV13 to TRBJ1-1; D may be TRBD1 (5 bases). The length of the CDR3 is 13 residues. In germline, CDR1 is PRHDT, CDR2 FYEKMQ (reference sequence). V lost 3 bases to trimming and J lost 8 bases, with 13 bases between them. DNA for the CDR3: TGTGCCAGCAGCTTTTTAGTAGGGGAAGAAGCTTTCTTT. Encoded protein: CASSFLVGEEAFF.

V is TRBV6-5 and J is TRBJ2-7; TRBD2 matches 7 bases. Germline V gene data show CDR1 as MNHEY and CDR2 as SVGAGI. This CDR3 has 13 residues. V lost 11 bases to trimming and J lost 0 bases; unmatched junction nucleotides: 7. The CDR3 nucleotides read TGTGCCGGGGGGAGGGGTACCTCCTACGAGCAGTACTTC. Protein: CAGGRGTSYEQYF.

The V gene is TRBV15, the J gene TRBJ2-1; TRBD1 agrees at 10 bases. Germline V CDR1 and CDR2: LNHNV, YYDKDF (reference sequence). The V segment lost 5 bases and the J segment 6 bases; nucleotides outside the gene matches: 13. The CDR3 contains 17 residues. In DNA, the CDR3 is TGTGCCACCAGCCTAAAACCCCGGGACAGGGGCATCAATGAGCAGTTCTTC. This gives the protein CATSLKPRDRGINEQFF.

This clone appeared a few times. This chain connects TRBV2 to TRBJ1-2; a weak D match, TRBD1 (6 bases). Per the germline V gene, CDR1 is SNHLY and CDR2 is FYNNEI. The ends were cut back, 4 bases at V and 3 bases at J, with 12 bases in the middle. This CDR3 is 14 amino acids long. CDR3 amino acids: CASSVRGAYYGYTF. The CDR3 bases are TGTGCCAGCAGTGTGAGGGGGGCGTACTATGGCTACACCTTC.

The chain links TRBV9 to TRBJ2-1; D is possibly TRBD1 (7 bases). Germline CDR1 reads SGDLS; CDR2 reads YYNGEE. V gave up 1 base and J gave up 7 bases, with 15 bases separating them. The CDR3 totals 15 residues. CDR3 DNA: TGTGCCAGCAGCGTATCAGGGGGGATAGGTAATGAGCAGTTCTTC. This sequence encodes CASSVSGGIGNEQFF.

This chain links TRBV4-3 with TRBJ2-1; TRBD2 agrees at 10 bases. Germline V gene data show CDR1 as LGHNA and CDR2 as YSLEER. This CDR3 spans 16 amino acids. Unmatched junction bases numbered 10, after V lost 4 bases and J lost 7 bases. The CDR3 sequence: CASSLKAGGLWNEQFF. The CDR3, as DNA: TGCGCCAGCAGCCTGAAAGCGGGAGGGTTATGGAATGAGCAGTTCTTC.

This clone came up once. V is TRBV10-2 and J is TRBJ1-1; possible D gene TRBD1, 5 bases. V was trimmed by 3 bases and J by 4 bases, leaving 18 bases between them. Germline V gene data show CDR1 as WSHSY and CDR2 as SAAADI. The CDR3 has 16 residues. The CDR3 DNA sequence: TGCGCCAGCAGTGAATTAAAGAGGTCGAGGGGCACTGAAGCTTTCTTT. Protein sequence: CASSELKRSRGTEAFF.

The V gene is TRBV7-9, the J gene TRBJ2-7; D possibly corresponds to TRBD2 (6 bases). The CDR3 contains 15 residues. Trimming took off 5 bases at V and 3 bases at J, with 17 bases between the two ends. CDR1 and CDR2 (germline): SEHNR, FQNEAQ (reference sequence). The CDR3 here is CASSPGRGPFYEQYF. The CDR3 DNA follows: TGTGCCAGCAGCCCAGGGCGGGGTCCCTTCTACGAGCAGTACTTC.

The rearrangement uses TRBV28 and TRBJ2-7; 11 bases match TRBD2. J was trimmed by 6 bases and V by 3 bases; bases with no gene match: 10. The CDR3 contains 16 residues. Germline CDR1 MDHEN, CDR2 SYDVKM. CDR3 coding DNA: TGTGCCAGCAGTTTCCCTATAGCGGGAGGGCCTCGCGAGCAGTACTTC. It encodes CASSFPIAGGPREQYF.

V usage is TRBV2 and J usage is TRBJ2-1; 11 nucleotides agree with TRBD2. The CDR3 consists of 17 residues. The germline gives CDR1 SNHLY, CDR2 FYNNEI. V lost 2 bases to trimming and J lost 4 bases; unmatched junction nucleotides: 7. CDR3 sequence reads: CASSERASGRIYNEQFF. Here the CDR3 DNA reads TGTGCCAGCAGTGAACGGGCTAGCGGGAGGATTTACAATGAGCAGTTCTTC.

This sequence joins TRBV7-9 and TRBJ2-1, with unresolved D. Germline assignment: CDR1 SEHNR and CDR2 FQNEAQ (reference sequence). CDR3 length equals 11 residues. The V gene lost 6 bases and the J gene lost 8 bases, with 8 bases spanning the gap. For the CDR3, the DNA is TGTGCCAGCAGACCTCCCGATGAGCAGTTCTTC. Residues: CASRPPDEQFF. The variable domain in full, with the rest retrieved from reference TRBV7-9 and TRBJ2-1, is DTGVSQNPRHKITKRGQNVTFRCDPISEHNRLYWYRQTLGQGPEFLTYFQNEAQLEKSRLLSDRFSAERPKGSFSTLEIQRTEQGDSAMYLCASRPPDEQFFGPGTRLTVL.

This chain connects TRBV11-2 to TRBJ2-7; no clear D. Germline V gene lookup returns CDR1 SGHAT and CDR2 FQNNGV. Trimming removed 2 bases at V and 2 bases at J, with 13 bases between. This CDR3 spans 15 amino acids. The CDR3 here is CASSLPGSGTYEQYF. CDR3 DNA: TGTGCCAGCAGCTTACCAGGCAGTGGAACCTACGAGCAGTACTTC. The variable domain in full, with the rest retrieved from reference TRBV11-2 and TRBJ2-7, is EAGVAQSPRYKIIEKRQSVAFWCNPISGHATLYWYQQILGQGPKLLIQFQNNGVVDDSQLPKDRFSAERLKGVDSTLKIQPAKLEDSAVYLCASSLPGSGTYEQYFGPGTRLTVT.

A word on this clone: A read error may account for a junction end that differs from germline. The CDR3 loop is CSAGQLSYERYF. The CDR3 coding sequence is TGCAGCGCCGGACAGTTAAGCTACGAGCGGTACTTC. The chain employs TRBV29-1 and TRBJ2-7; weak D call: TRBD1 (6 bases). CDR1 SQVTM and CDR2 ANQGSEA come from the germline V gene. CDR3 length: 12 residues.

The J gene is TRBJ2-1, the V gene TRBV6-1; 9 bases agree with TRBD2. The CDR3 consists of 16 residues. With V trimmed by 1 base and J by 6 bases, 7 bases remained unmatched. Germline CDR1 and CDR2: MNHNS and SASEGT. CDR3 coding DNA: TGTGCCAGCAGTGAAGATCGGATAGCGGGAGTCAATGAGCAGTTCTTC. This codes for CASSEDRIAGVNEQFF.

In regard to this clone: Other DNA sequences in the sample encode the same CDR3. The chain has TRBV19 and TRBJ1-5; D gene ambiguous. Per germline, CDR1 LNHDA and CDR2 SQIVND (reference sequence). V lost 3 bases, J lost 2 bases, and 5 bases lay in between. This CDR3 has 13 residues. The DNA for the CDR3 is TGTGCCAGTAGTATCGGAGGCAATCAGCCCCAGCATTTT. It yields the protein CASSIGGNQPQHF.

The chain couples TRBV9 to TRBJ2-3; TRBD2 aligns across 7 bases. The CDR3 contains 18 residues. Unmatched junction bases numbered 15, after V lost 0 bases and J lost 5 bases. Germline assignment: CDR1 SGDLS and CDR2 YYNGEE. CDR3 nucleotides: TGTGCCAGCAGCGTAGCTCGATCGGAACTAGCGCAAGGAGATACGCAGTATTTT. Protein sequence: CASSVARSELAQGDTQYF.

CDR3 DNA sequence: TGTGCCAGCAGGGGGCCGGTCGGGAGCTGGCCAGATACGCAGTATTTT. Translation gives CASRGPVGSWPDTQYF. The J gene is TRBJ2-3, the V gene TRBV2, with D possibly matching TRBD2 (6 bases). This CDR3 has 16 amino acids. Germline V CDR1 and CDR2: SNHLY, FYNNEI. The germline V and J ends were trimmed by 6 bases and 4 bases, with 20 bases remaining between them.

This clone was detected only once. V is TRBV7-9 and J is TRBJ1-2, with TRBD1 identical over 7 bases. The germline gives CDR1 SEHNR, CDR2 FQNEAQ (reference sequence). This CDR3 contains 16 residues. V trimming: 5 bases; J trimming: 3 bases; junction bases outside the gene matches: 12. The chain's CDR3 is CASSEKGGGTDYGYTF. Written as DNA, the CDR3 is TGTGCCAGCAGCGAAAAGGGCGGGGGGACAGACTATGGCTACACCTTC.